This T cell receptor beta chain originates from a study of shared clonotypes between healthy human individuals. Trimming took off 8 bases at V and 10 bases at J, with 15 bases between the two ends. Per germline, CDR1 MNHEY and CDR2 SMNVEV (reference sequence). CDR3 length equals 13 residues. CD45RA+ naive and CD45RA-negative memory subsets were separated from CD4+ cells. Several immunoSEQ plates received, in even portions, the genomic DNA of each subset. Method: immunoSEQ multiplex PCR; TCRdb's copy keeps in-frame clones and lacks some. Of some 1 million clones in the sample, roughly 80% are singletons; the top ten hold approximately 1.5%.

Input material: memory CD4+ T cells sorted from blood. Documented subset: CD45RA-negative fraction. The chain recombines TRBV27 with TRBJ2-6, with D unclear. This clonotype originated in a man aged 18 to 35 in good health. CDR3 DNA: TGTGCCAGCTCCCTAAGTGGCGAAAACGTCCTGACTTTC. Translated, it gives CASSLSGENVLTF.